Presented here are 15 T cell receptor beta chains from one specimen sequenced in a study of T cells in Graves' hyperthyroidism and ophthalmopathy. Regions amplified from RNA transcripts were the TCR beta CDR3 regions. The TCR CDR3 first-round RT-PCR relied on the HTBI primer set. Each CDR3 protein gets one entry after TCRdb re-called the multiplex PCR reads with MiXCR. The top ten clones hold 49% of a sample with roughly 500,000 distinct CDR3 sequences, 22% of them seen once. The sequenced sample consisted of blood. All receptors derive from a woman aged 70 to 79 with Graves' ophthalmopathy.

This clonotype was seen a few times. V is TRBV27 and J is TRBJ1-1; 7 positions agree with TRBD1. This CDR3 spans 16 amino acids. CDR1 MNHEY and CDR2 SMNVEV come from the germline V gene (reference sequence). V lost 5 bases, J lost 0 bases, and 9 bases stayed unmatched. CDR3 sequence (DNA): TGTGCCAGCAGTCCGTTGGACAGGCGAGTGAACACTGAAGCTTTCTTT. It translates to CASSPLDRRVNTEAFF.

This clonotype was detected ten times or more. The rearrangement uses TRBV11-2 and TRBJ2-3; D remains unclear. The germline CDR1 and CDR2 sequences are SGHAT and FQNNGV. The ends were cut back, 4 bases at V and 4 bases at J, with 15 bases in the middle. This CDR3 has 15 residues. Here the CDR3 reads CASSSYYTFADTQYF. In DNA form, the CDR3 reads TGTGCCAGCAGCTCATACTACACCTTCGCAGATACGCAGTATTTT.

The chain joins TRBV27 to TRBJ2-3; a weak D match, TRBD2 (6 bases). With 1 base removed from V and 2 bases from J, the gap between germline ends came to 10 bases. The length of the CDR3 is 15 residues. Germline V gives CDR1 MNHEY, CDR2 SMNVEV (reference sequence). The CDR3 sequence is CASSLFRGLTDTQYF. CDR3 DNA: TGTGCCAGCAGTTTATTTAGGGGACTCACAGATACGCAGTATTTT.

The CDR3, as DNA: TGCAGTGCCGCCGCCAGGGCTGGCACCTCCTCTGGCTACACCTTC. Translation gives CSAAARAGTSSGYTF. The gene calls are TRBV20-1 and TRBJ1-2, with D possibly being TRBD1 (5 bases). The CDR3 consists of 15 residues. The V and J ends lost 6 bases and 7 bases respectively, with 24 bases between them. From germline, CDR1 is DFQATT and CDR2 SNEGSKA (reference sequence).

The rearrangement uses TRBV6-1 and TRBJ1-5; D unclear. The CDR3 is 14 residues long. Per the germline V gene, CDR1 is MNHNS and CDR2 is SASEGT. Trimming stripped 7 bases from V and 4 bases from J, with 14 bases between. The CDR3 here is CASKEKDWNQPQHF. CDR3 nucleotide sequence: TGTGCCAGCAAAGAGAAAGATTGGAATCAGCCCCAGCATTTT.

This clonotype was seen a few times. The rearrangement joins TRBV12-3 or TRBV12-4 to TRBJ2-7; 10 positions agree with TRBD1. Germline trimming cut 6 bases from V and 5 bases from J; bases unmatched to any gene: 13. The CDR3 totals 16 residues. The CDR3 region is CASSPGSGTGAHEQYF. Here the CDR3 DNA reads TGTGCCAGCAGCCCCGGGTCCGGGACAGGGGCCCACGAGCAGTACTTC.

This clonotype was recorded a few times. V gene TRBV20-1 combines with J gene TRBJ1-6; 8 bases fit TRBD1. The CDR3 extends over 17 amino acids. Germline CDR1 DFQATT, CDR2 SNEGSKA (reference sequence). V lost 2 bases, J lost 4 bases, and 10 bases stayed unmatched. CDR3 loop: CSARLGTGQRYNSPLHF. The CDR3 DNA follows: TGCAGTGCTAGACTAGGGACAGGACAACGATATAATTCACCCCTCCACTTT.

The table lists this clonotype with a few counts. The chain uses TRBV6-1 and TRBJ2-7, with D perhaps matching TRBD1 or TRBD2 (7 bases each). V was trimmed by 10 bases and J by 2 bases, leaving 18 bases between them. This CDR3 comprises 14 residues. The germline CDR1 and CDR2 sequences are MNHNS and SASEGT. CDR3 in DNA: TGTGCCACCCTCGGGCAGGGGGGGCCCTACGAGCAGTACTTC. This sequence encodes CATLGQGGPYEQYF.

This clonotype came up many times. This chain links TRBV12-3 or TRBV12-4 with TRBJ2-1; 14 bases align to TRBD2. With V trimmed by 1 base and J by 5 bases, 10 bases remained unmatched. This CDR3 is built from 19 residues. DNA of the CDR3: TGTGCCAGCAGTTTAGTTGCTGGACTAGCGGGAGGCCGTAACAATGAGCAGTTCTTC. Translating it yields CASSLVAGLAGGRNNEQFF.

This clonotype has just a few counts. The chain employs TRBV7-9 and TRBJ2-7; D is possibly TRBD1 (7 bases). V was pared by 5 bases and J by 6 bases, with 23 bases between. The CDR3 has 16 amino acids. Germline CDR1 and CDR2: SEHNR and FQNEAQ (reference sequence). CDR3 residues: CASSARRKLEGAEQYF. The CDR3 DNA sequence: TGTGCCAGCAGCGCAAGAAGGAAGTTGGAGGGGGCCGAGCAGTACTTC.

In this sample, this clonotype turned up a few times. J is TRBJ2-2 and V is TRBV6-1, with 7 bases lining up with TRBD1. V was clipped by 6 bases and J by 8 bases; unmatched bases: 12. This CDR3 comprises 15 residues. Germline assignment: CDR1 MNHNS and CDR2 SASEGT. The CDR3 DNA is TGTGCCAGCAGCCTAGCTACAGGGGTGGGAGGGGAGCTGTTTTTT. Residues: CASSLATGVGGELFF.

In its sample, this clonotype was seen many times. The V gene is TRBV11-3, the J gene TRBJ2-6, with 8 bases that match TRBD1. There are 17 residues in the CDR3. Looked up from germline, CDR1 is SGHNT and CDR2 is YENEEA. The junction had 11 bases not matched to a gene; V was cut back by 5 bases and J by 5 bases. CDR3 bases: TGTGCCAGCAGCCCCGGGACAGGCCAGGCGTGGGCCAACGTCCTGACTTTC. It codes for CASSPGTGQAWANVLTF.

V gene TRBV28 combines with J gene TRBJ2-1; a possible D gene is TRBD2 (7 bases). CDR3 size: 12 residues. V dropped 7 bases and J dropped 8 bases, with 12 bases sitting between them. The V gene's germline CDR1 is MDHEN and CDR2 SYDVKM. This CDR3 is CASTRGGDEQFF. Here the CDR3 DNA reads TGTGCCAGCACCAGGGGAGGGGATGAGCAGTTCTTC.

The rearrangement joins TRBV12-5 to TRBJ2-1; 9 positions agree with TRBD1. Germline assignment: CDR1 LGHNT and CDR2 FRNRAP. The V segment lost 5 bases and the J segment 4 bases; nucleotides outside the gene matches: 6. The CDR3 covers 15 residues. CDR3 in DNA: TGTGCTAGTGGTCCCCCGGACAGGGGATACAATGAGCAGTTCTTC. Translated, it gives CASGPPDRGYNEQFF.

This clonotype was recorded a few times. The V gene is TRBV30, the J gene TRBJ2-4; 7 bases line up with TRBD1. The CDR3 totals 11 residues. The germline CDR1 and CDR2 sequences are GTSNPN and SVGIG (reference sequence). With 6 bases clipped from V and 6 bases from J, the junction kept 2 bases outside the gene matches. In DNA, the CDR3 is TGTGCCTGTCACAGGGGAAACATTCAGTACTTC. It translates to CACHRGNIQYF.